Each of the 10 T cell receptor beta chains below was sequenced from the same sample in a study of T-cell reconstitution after alpha-beta-depleted transplantation in children. TCRbeta library construction was performed incorporating unique molecular identifiers. TCRdb used MiXCR to reprocess the PCR reads, holding one entry per CDR3 protein. The data show hundreds of thousands of distinct CDR3 sequences, with 10% to 15% seen just once and approximately 2% held by the top ten. The specimen was PBMCs, mostly from graft donor cells, collected 360 days after TCRalphabeta/CD19-depleted stem cell transplant. These receptors all stem from a male patient between 5 and 17 years old who had a stem cell transplant for acute myeloid leukemia, so the T cells may come from the graft donor.

This clonotype came up a few times. This rearrangement joins TRBV20-1 to TRBJ2-4; D may be TRBD1 (6 bases). Germline V gene lookup returns CDR1 DFQATT and CDR2 SNEGSKA (reference sequence). Trimming removed 0 bases from V and 8 bases from J, with 14 bases in between. The CDR3 runs to 14 residues. As DNA, the CDR3 is TGCAGTGCTAGAGATTGGGTCAGGGGTGACATTCAGTACTTC. It specifies CSARDWVRGDIQYF.

The rearrangement links TRBV10-3 to TRBJ2-1, with 8 bases lining up with TRBD2. The CDR3 runs 16 residues. Germline V gene sequence: CDR1 ENHRY, CDR2 SYGVKD. V was clipped by 6 bases and J by 2 bases; unmatched bases: 9. CDR3: CAIRSILAAPYNEQFF. CDR3 DNA: TGTGCCATCAGGTCCATACTAGCGGCACCCTACAATGAGCAGTTCTTC.

This clonotype occurred many times. The chain employs TRBV20-1 and TRBJ2-6; D remains ambiguous. From germline, CDR1 is DFQATT and CDR2 SNEGSKA (reference sequence). This CDR3 has 14 residues. V was trimmed by 5 bases and J by 0 bases, leaving 8 bases between them. DNA of the CDR3: TGCAGTGCTGATGATGGCTCTGGGGCCAACGTCCTGACTTTC. Translating it yields CSADDGSGANVLTF.

The V gene is TRBV20-1, the J gene TRBJ2-1; 8 positions agree with TRBD2. The junction had 19 bases not matched to a gene; V was cut back by 6 bases and J by 0 bases. Per germline, CDR1 DFQATT and CDR2 SNEGSKA (reference sequence). The CDR3 length is 19 residues. The CDR3 DNA reads as TGCAGTGCCATCCCCGGGGGGACTAGGCTTCCACCCTCCTACAATGAGCAGTTCTTC. It translates to CSAIPGGTRLPPSYNEQFF.

This clonotype was seen more than once but under ten times. The chain links TRBV28 to TRBJ2-3; the match to TRBD2 covers 12 bases. V was pared by 7 bases and J by 4 bases, with 6 bases of the junction left unmatched. CDR3 length: 15 residues. From germline, CDR1 is MDHEN and CDR2 SYDVKM. CDR3 sequence (DNA): TGTGCCAGCATGCTAGCGGGAGGGCCCGCAGATACGCAGTATTTT. Amino acid sequence: CASMLAGGPADTQYF.

This clonotype was seen a handful of times. The chain has TRBV20-1 and TRBJ2-5; 9 nucleotides agree with TRBD2. Trimming removed 7 bases from V and 0 bases from J; junction bases left unmatched: 3. Germline assignment: CDR1 DFQATT and CDR2 SNEGSKA (reference sequence). The CDR3 is 13 amino acids. The DNA of the CDR3 is TGCAGTGAAAGCGGGGGGTACCAAGAGACCCAGTACTTC. Amino acid sequence: CSESGGYQETQYF.

The chain recombines TRBV30 with TRBJ2-1, with no clear D. Germline loops: CDR1 GTSNPN, CDR2 SVGIG (reference sequence). The CDR3 is 15 residues long. The ends were cut back, 0 bases at V and 5 bases at J, with 14 bases in the middle. The CDR3 reads CAWSVTFYEDNEQFF. The CDR3, as DNA: TGTGCCTGGAGTGTCACATTCTACGAAGACAATGAGCAGTTCTTC.

In its sample, this clonotype was seen many times. CDR3 sequence reads: CASSETGDSYEQYF. In DNA form, the CDR3 reads TGTGCCAGCAGCGAGACAGGGGACTCCTACGAGCAGTACTTC. The chain recombines TRBV9 with TRBJ2-7, with 8 bases that match TRBD1. This CDR3 contains 14 residues. Germline V lookup: CDR1 SGDLS, CDR2 YYNGEE. With 3 bases clipped from V and 0 bases from J, the junction kept 2 bases outside the gene matches.

This clonotype was seen a handful of times. The chain carries TRBV18 and TRBJ2-7, with TRBD2 as a possible D gene (6 bases). V shed 3 bases and J shed 0 bases, with 12 bases lying between them. Germline CDR1 KGHSH, CDR2 LQKENI. The CDR3 covers 15 residues. CDR3 sequence reads: CASSPLRGTSYEQYF. Here the CDR3 DNA reads TGTGCCAGCTCACCTTTACGCGGGACCTCCTACGAGCAGTACTTC.

This clonotype appeared many times. CDR3 protein: CASSLTGLAGGILYEQYF. The CDR3 DNA reads as TGCGCCAGCAGCTTGACGGGCCTTGCGGGAGGAATCCTCTACGAGCAGTACTTC. The chain recombines TRBV5-1 with TRBJ2-7; 8 nucleotides match TRBD2. This CDR3 has 18 residues. The V segment lost 1 base and the J segment 3 bases; nucleotides outside the gene matches: 15. Per germline, CDR1 SGHRS and CDR2 YFSETQ.